The 10 T cell receptor beta chains below all came from one sample that was sequenced in a study of control samples from healthy donors and cancer patients. Generated by immunoSEQ multiplex PCR, the TCRdb table keeps only in-frame clones and is missing some. In the table there are tens of thousands of clones, approximately 83% of which are singletons. The material sequenced was PBMCs. Source of these receptors: a woman aged 45-65 years with lung cancer.

The V gene is TRBV3-1 (or the pseudogene TRBV3-2), the J gene TRBJ2-6; D might be TRBD1 or TRBD2, each matching 6 bases. Trimming took 0 bases from V and 0 from J, leaving 12 bases between them. CDR3 length equals 18 residues. Germline-derived CDR1 and CDR2 are LGHDT and YNNKEL (reference sequence). The CDR3 DNA is TGTGCCAGCAGCCAAGATTCGTGGGGGGCCTCTGGGGCCAACGTCCTGACTTTC. Its translation: CASSQDSWGASGANVLTF.

The chain employs TRBV5-1 and TRBJ2-7; 8 nucleotides match TRBD1. The germline V gene has CDR1 SGHRS and CDR2 YFSETQ. Trimming at V came to 5 bases and at J to 2 bases, leaving 6 bases not matched to a gene. The CDR3 length is 14 residues. CDR3 sequence reads: CASSFRGQTYEQYF. The CDR3 region has the DNA TGCGCCAGCAGTTTCAGGGGGCAGACCTACGAGCAGTACTTC.

V and J are TRBV7-9 and TRBJ2-5; TRBD1 might be the D (5 bases). This CDR3 region has 15 residues. The germline V gene has CDR1 SEHNR and CDR2 FQNEAQ (reference sequence). V was shortened by 5 bases and J by 3 bases, with 16 bases between the two germline ends. The chain's CDR3 is CASSPPRTSEETQYF. The CDR3 DNA follows: TGTGCCAGCAGCCCCCCCCGGACATCGGAAGAGACCCAGTACTTC.

The CDR3 protein is CSVEVGGFGTEAFF. The DNA of the CDR3 is TGCAGCGTTGAAGTAGGGGGATTTGGCACTGAAGCTTTCTTT. The chain is built from TRBV29-1 and TRBJ1-1; weak D call: TRBD1 (6 bases). The ends were cut back, 1 base at V and 4 bases at J, with 13 bases in the middle. The CDR3 spans 14 residues. The germline V gene has CDR1 SQVTM and CDR2 ANQGSEA.

The V gene is TRBV12-5, the J gene TRBJ2-3, with D uncertain. The CDR3 spans 17 residues. Trimming left V 1 base short and J 0 bases short, with 14 bases between. Germline values: CDR1 LGHNT, CDR2 FRNRAP. The CDR3 coding sequence is TGTGCTAGTGGTTTGGAATTCTGGACGGGTAGCACAGATACGCAGTATTTT. Translating gives CASGLEFWTGSTDTQYF.

The V call is TRBV28, the J call TRBJ1-2; 7 bases map to TRBD1. Trimming at V came to 4 bases and at J to 2 bases, leaving 4 bases not matched to a gene. The CDR3 has 14 amino acids. Germline CDR1 is MDHEN and CDR2 is SYDVKM. In nucleotides, the CDR3 is TGTGCCAGCAGTTCCACACAGGGGAACTATGGCTACACCTTC. Translated, it gives CASSSTQGNYGYTF.

The count of this clone is one. The chain is built from TRBV12-3 or TRBV12-4 and TRBJ1-2; D gene ambiguous. CDR3 length equals 11 residues. The ends were cut back, 5 bases at V and 6 bases at J, with 7 bases in the middle. The CDR3 sequence is CASSLNHGYTF. CDR3 nucleotides: TGTGCCAGCAGTCTTAATCATGGCTACACCTTC.

The chain carries TRBV24-1 and TRBJ2-2; D might be TRBD2 (5 bases). The germline CDR1 and CDR2 sequences are KGHDR and SFDVKD. V lost 2 bases and J lost 4, with 10 bases in between. The CDR3 contains 15 residues. The CDR3 coding sequence is TGTGCCACCAGTGATTCTGGCGGGTTCACCGGGGAGCTGTTTTTT. Its protein product is CATSDSGGFTGELFF.

This CDR3 is CASSVGDGSYEQYF. The CDR3 DNA follows: TGTGCCAGTAGTGTTGGGGACGGATCCTACGAGCAGTACTTC. The chain recombines TRBV19 with TRBJ2-7; either TRBD1 or TRBD2 may supply D (5 bases each). Germline V gene lookup returns CDR1 LNHDA and CDR2 SQIVND (reference sequence). V was clipped by 5 bases and J by 1 base, with 12 bases between them. The CDR3 extends over 14 amino acids.

This clone has a single count. This rearrangement joins TRBV27 to TRBJ2-1; perhaps TRBD2 as D (7 bases). The germline gives CDR1 MNHEY, CDR2 SMNVEV (reference sequence). Trimming took off 2 bases at V and 9 bases at J, with 20 bases between the two ends. The CDR3 is 16 amino acids. The CDR3 nucleotides are TGTGCCAGCAGTTTACAAGGGGGGGCTTCATTCCCTGAGCAGTTCTTC. Its translation is CASSLQGGASFPEQFF.